The 32 T cell receptor beta chains below were found in one sample sequenced in a study of T cell responses to AZD1222 COVID-19 vaccine. Sequencing was performed with immunoSEQ multiplex PCR; in TCRdb, only in-frame clones are kept and a portion is missing. The data contain roughly 110,000 clones, around nine tenths of them singletons. The sample in question was peripheral blood, obtained on day 0 of AZD1222 vaccination. The receptors stem from an adult in good health.

This chain joins TRBV12-3 or TRBV12-4 and TRBJ2-2; D is unclear. V dropped 6 bases and J dropped 3 bases, with 5 bases sitting between them. The CDR3 runs 12 residues. The CDR3 region is CASSVYTGELFF. The CDR3 nucleotides are TGTGCCAGCAGCGTTTACACCGGGGAGCTGTTTTTT.

The rearrangement joins TRBV14 to TRBJ1-1; D unresolved. CDR1 SGHDN and CDR2 FVKESK come from the germline V gene. Trimming stripped 4 bases from V and 6 bases from J, with 15 bases between. The CDR3 has 14 residues. This chain's CDR3 is CASSLALGGAEAFF. The CDR3, as DNA: TGTGCCAGCAGCCTCGCCCTGGGTGGGGCTGAAGCTTTCTTT.

The rearrangement uses TRBV27 and TRBJ1-2, with D unresolved. CDR1 and CDR2 (germline): MNHEY, SMNVEV (reference sequence). This CDR3 contains 14 residues. V was trimmed by 3 bases and J by 0 bases, leaving 8 bases between them. The CDR3 is CASSLRVSNYGYTF. The CDR3, as DNA: TGTGCCAGCAGTTTGAGGGTTTCTAACTATGGCTACACCTTC.

The chain uses TRBV27 and TRBJ1-6; D not certain. CDR3 length: 12 amino acids. Germline lookup yields CDR1 MNHEY and CDR2 SMNVEV (reference sequence). Trimming pared 8 bases from V and 11 bases from J, leaving 13 bases between. The CDR3 loop reads CASSAGWTPLHF. The CDR3 DNA reads as TGTGCCAGCTCAGCAGGATGGACACCCCTCCACTTT.

The rearrangement links TRBV4-3 to TRBJ1-1; no firm D call. The CDR3 runs to 14 residues. CDR1 is LGHNA, CDR2 YSLEER, per germline. Deletions cut 7 bases from V and 0 bases from J, with 12 bases between. The CDR3 bases are TGCGCCAGCACCTCGATCCGAATGAACACTGAAGCTTTCTTT. Translating it yields CASTSIRMNTEAFF.

The chain recombines TRBV9 with TRBJ2-2, with TRBD1 identical over 7 bases. Unmatched junction bases numbered 4, after V lost 4 bases and J lost 1 base. There are 15 residues in the CDR3. Looked up from germline, CDR1 is SGDLS and CDR2 is YYNGEE. The DNA for the CDR3 is TGTGCCAGCAGCATGCGACAGGGGAACACCGGGGAGCTGTTTTTT. Translation: CASSMRQGNTGELFF. The variable domain in full, with the rest retrieved from reference TRBV9 and TRBJ2-2, is DSGVTQTPKHLITATGQRVTLRCSPRSGDLSVYWYQQSLDQGLQFLIQYYNGEERAKGNILERFSAQQFPDLHSELNLSSLELGDSALYFCASSMRQGNTGELFFGEGSRLTVL.

The chain couples TRBV10-3 to TRBJ1-5; D gene unclear. The CDR3 loop spans 14 amino acids. Per germline, CDR1 ENHRY and CDR2 SYGVKD. V shed 8 bases and J shed 7 bases, with 18 bases lying between them. The CDR3 DNA follows: TGTGCCATCCGAGAATCGAGTCTAGGGCAGCCCCAGCATTTT. It codes for CAIRESSLGQPQHF.

V and J are TRBV5-6 and TRBJ2-7; D is unresolved. CDR1 is SGHDT and CDR2 is YYEEEE in the germline V gene. The V end was cut by 0 bases, the J end by 9 bases, with 16 bases between. This CDR3 comprises 14 residues. The CDR3 DNA reads as TGTGCCAGCAGCTTGGGGTCTACCTCTAGAGTGCAGTACTTC. Translation gives CASSLGSTSRVQYF.

This chain connects TRBV7-2 to TRBJ2-5; 8 bases line up with TRBD1. Germline lookup yields CDR1 SGHTA and CDR2 FQGNSA. This CDR3 region has 15 residues. Trimming removed 4 bases from V and 5 bases from J; junction bases left unmatched: 9. In DNA form, the CDR3 reads TGTGCCAGCAGCTCACCGAAGACAGGGGCGGAGACCCAGTACTTC. Translated: CASSSPKTGAETQYF.

This chain uses TRBV7-2 with TRBJ2-1, with no clear D. The CDR3 consists of 16 residues. V was cut by 0 bases and J by 0 bases, with 9 bases left in between. Per germline, CDR1 SGHTA and CDR2 FQGNSA. CDR3 sequence (DNA): TGTGCCAGCAGCTTAGCTTTAACTGTCTCCTACAATGAGCAGTTCTTC. It specifies CASSLALTVSYNEQFF.

The chain couples TRBV15 to TRBJ1-2; D remains ambiguous. This CDR3 comprises 15 residues. Trimming removed 0 bases from V and 1 base from J, with 9 bases in between. The V gene's germline CDR1 is LNHNV and CDR2 YYDKDF (reference sequence). This chain's CDR3 is CATSRDPGSNYGYTF. The CDR3 DNA reads TGTGCCACCAGCAGAGATCCAGGAAGTAACTATGGCTACACCTTC. The full variable domain, rest sourced from reference TRBV15 and TRBJ1-2, is DAMVIQNPRYQVTQFGKPVTLSCSQTLNHNVMYWYQQKSSQAPKLLFHYYDKDFNNEADTPDNFQSRRPNTSFCFLDIRSPGLGDTAMYLCATSRDPGSNYGYTFGSGTRLTVV.

The J gene is TRBJ2-7, the V gene TRBV2, with D possibly being TRBD2 (6 bases). The CDR3 covers 13 residues. The germline V gene has CDR1 SNHLY and CDR2 FYNNEI. The V end lost 7 bases, the J end lost 7 bases, and 17 bases lay between the germline ends. CDR3 loop: CASNPGTLGEQYF. The CDR3 region has the DNA TGTGCCAGCAATCCCGGGACTTTGGGGGAGCAGTACTTC.

V is TRBV7-8 and J is TRBJ2-7; tentative D call: TRBD1 (5 bases). V gave up 4 bases and J gave up 5 bases, with 18 bases separating them. The CDR3 loop spans 15 amino acids. Germline CDR1 SGHVS, CDR2 FQNEAQ. The CDR3 DNA follows: TGTGCCAGCAGCTCCAACCTGCAGGGCCTCGACGAGCAGTACTTC. This gives the protein CASSSNLQGLDEQYF.

This rearrangement joins TRBV2 to TRBJ1-2, with TRBD1 as a possible D gene (6 bases). The CDR3 runs 13 residues. Trimming took 3 bases from V and 4 from J, leaving 9 bases between them. The germline V gene encodes CDR1 SNHLY and CDR2 FYNNEI. In DNA, the CDR3 is TGTGCCAGCAGTGACAGGGGAACCTATGGCTACACCTTC. Residues: CASSDRGTYGYTF.

The rearrangement joins TRBV5-1 to TRBJ1-3; TRBD1 matches 8 bases. The CDR3 runs 14 residues. V dropped 8 bases and J dropped 2; count of bases not matched to a gene: 6. CDR1 is SGHRS and CDR2 is YFSETQ in the germline V gene. The CDR3 DNA reads TGCGCCAGTTCCGAACAGGGGGCTGGAAACACCATATATTTT. Protein product: CASSEQGAGNTIYF.

The chain has TRBV4-3 and TRBJ2-1; possibly TRBD1 or TRBD2 for D (5 bases each). V dropped 2 bases and J dropped 0 bases, with 14 bases sitting between them. This CDR3 is 17 amino acids long. Germline loops: CDR1 LGHNA, CDR2 YSLEER. The CDR3 DNA reads TGCGCCAGCAGCCAATCCTGGGACGGAAGCTCCTACAATGAGCAGTTCTTC. It yields the protein CASSQSWDGSSYNEQFF.

This clone has only one observation. In nucleotides, the CDR3 is TGTGCCAGCAGCTTAACCATCGACAGGGTTGACGAGCAGTACTTC. Amino acid sequence: CASSLTIDRVDEQYF. J is TRBJ2-7 and V is TRBV7-2; 7 bases match TRBD1. This CDR3 has 15 residues. Germline values: CDR1 SGHTA, CDR2 FQGNSA. The trim removed 2 bases at V and 5 bases at J, leaving 9 bases unmatched.

In this sample, this clone turned up once. The chain joins TRBV7-2 to TRBJ1-2; 8 bases line up with TRBD1. V was clipped by 0 bases and J by 4 bases; unmatched bases: 7. The CDR3 runs 16 residues. CDR1 is SGHTA and CDR2 is FQGNSA in the germline V gene. Written as DNA, the CDR3 is TGTGCCAGCAGCTTAGCAGCAGGGGGCGCTGGCTATGGCTACACCTTC. Protein: CASSLAAGGAGYGYTF.

The chain is built from TRBV6-1 and TRBJ1-5, with D possibly TRBD1 on 6 matching bases. V shed 6 bases and J shed 5 bases, with 11 bases lying between them. This CDR3 is built from 13 residues. Germline V gene data show CDR1 as MNHNS and CDR2 as SASEGT. The CDR3 reads CASSSDRHQPQHF. The CDR3 region has the DNA TGTGCCAGCAGCAGCGACAGGCATCAGCCCCAGCATTTT.

This chain joins TRBV3-1 (or the pseudogene TRBV3-2) and TRBJ1-2; D might be TRBD1 (6 bases). Germline loops: CDR1 LGHDT, CDR2 YNNKEL (reference sequence). This CDR3 contains 12 residues. Trimming pared 0 bases from V and 8 bases from J, leaving 7 bases between. CDR3 loop: CASSQEGGGYTF. For the CDR3, the DNA is TGTGCCAGCAGCCAAGAGGGGGGCGGCTACACCTTC.

The V gene is TRBV20-1, the J gene TRBJ2-7; 8 nucleotides line up with TRBD1. The CDR3 extends over 15 amino acids. Trimming at V came to 3 bases and at J to 2 bases, leaving 9 bases not matched to a gene. Per germline, CDR1 DFQATT and CDR2 SNEGSKA (reference sequence). The CDR3 reads CSASLQTGGPYEQYF. The CDR3 DNA reads as TGCAGTGCTAGTCTTCAAACAGGGGGACCCTACGAGCAGTACTTC.

V gene TRBV7-9 combines with J gene TRBJ2-3; D is possibly TRBD2 (6 bases). The length of the CDR3 is 15 residues. V dropped 5 bases and J dropped 3 bases, with 15 bases sitting between them. Germline values: CDR1 SEHNR, CDR2 FQNEAQ (reference sequence). The CDR3 sequence: CASSPWRGVTDTQYF. For the CDR3, the DNA is TGTGCCAGCAGCCCTTGGCGGGGCGTAACAGATACGCAGTATTTT.

The gene calls are TRBV19 and TRBJ1-3; D unresolved. The CDR3 is made up of 14 amino acids. Trimming shortened V by 3 bases and J by 1 base, and 7 bases separated the two germline ends. The germline gives CDR1 LNHDA, CDR2 SQIVND (reference sequence). CDR3 sequence (DNA): TGTGCCAGTAGTATGGGTCAGTCTGGAAACACCATATATTTT. It specifies CASSMGQSGNTIYF.

V usage is TRBV18 and J usage is TRBJ1-6; the D is unclear. The CDR3 totals 14 residues. V was clipped by 3 bases and J by 10 bases, with 13 bases between them. CDR1 and CDR2 (germline): KGHSH, LQKENI. The DNA of the CDR3 is TGTGCCAGCTCACCTACACCTCTAGGGTCACCCCTCCACTTT. Amino acid sequence: CASSPTPLGSPLHF.

The genes are TRBV15 and TRBJ2-7, with D unresolved. Germline-derived CDR1 and CDR2 are LNHNV and YYDKDF (reference sequence). This CDR3 contains 16 residues. The V end lost 0 bases, the J end lost 3 bases, and 15 bases lay between the germline ends. CDR3 in DNA: TGTGCCACCAGCAGAGATTTAGTCGCGACCATCTACGAGCAGTACTTC. This sequence encodes CATSRDLVATIYEQYF. Based on the CDR3 plus reference TRBV15 and TRBJ2-7, the full variable domain is DAMVIQNPRYQVTQFGKPVTLSCSQTLNHNVMYWYQQKSSQAPKLLFHYYDKDFNNEADTPDNFQSRRPNTSFCFLDIRSPGLGDTAMYLCATSRDLVATIYEQYFGPGTRLTVT.

This clone was recorded once. The rearrangement links TRBV11-2 to TRBJ2-7; no clear D gene. V lost 2 bases and J 6 bases, leaving 8 bases between the germline ends. The CDR3 consists of 12 residues. Germline V gene data show CDR1 as SGHAT and CDR2 as FQNNGV. CDR3 in amino acids: CASSLNPVEQYF. CDR3 DNA: TGTGCCAGCAGCTTAAACCCCGTCGAGCAGTACTTC.

V and J are TRBV11-3 and TRBJ2-7, with D perhaps matching TRBD2 (6 bases). The germline V and J ends were trimmed by 5 bases and 3 bases, with 20 bases remaining between them. This CDR3 is built from 16 residues. Germline V CDR1 and CDR2: SGHNT, YENEEA. The chain's CDR3 is CASSRRRAGTFYEQYF. Here the CDR3 DNA reads TGTGCCAGCAGCCGACGGCGGGCGGGGACTTTCTACGAGCAGTACTTC.

The J gene is TRBJ1-3, the V gene TRBV7-6, with D tentatively TRBD1 (6 bases). V shed 0 bases and J shed 0 bases, with 21 bases lying between them. The CDR3 spans 20 residues. The germline V gene encodes CDR1 SGHVS and CDR2 FNYEAQ. CDR3 in amino acids: CASSLASRGQRASSGNTIYF. The CDR3 bases are TGTGCCAGCAGCTTAGCATCCCGCGGACAGCGTGCAAGCTCTGGAAACACCATATATTTT.

The V gene is TRBV5-6, the J gene TRBJ2-7, with TRBD1 as a possible D gene (6 bases). CDR1 and CDR2 from the germline V gene are SGHDT and YYEEEE. The germline V and J ends were trimmed by 4 bases and 0 bases, with 11 bases remaining between them. The CDR3 covers 14 residues. The CDR3 reads CASSDRLSSYEQYF. The CDR3 coding sequence is TGTGCCAGCAGCGACAGGTTGAGCTCCTACGAGCAGTACTTC.

The chain has TRBV9 and TRBJ1-1; a weak D match, TRBD1 (6 bases). Trimming removed 3 bases from V and 6 bases from J, with 18 bases in between. Germline CDR1 reads SGDLS; CDR2 reads YYNGEE. The CDR3 is 15 residues long. CDR3 DNA: TGTGCCAGCAGCGCCCGGGCGGGGGGCAAGGCTGAAGCTTTCTTT. Its translation is CASSARAGGKAEAFF.

The chain combines TRBV3-1 (or the pseudogene TRBV3-2) with TRBJ2-7; D is possibly TRBD2 (6 bases). Trimming removed 2 bases from V and 3 bases from J, with 11 bases in between. CDR3 length equals 14 residues. The germline gives CDR1 LGHDT, CDR2 YNNKEL (reference sequence). CDR3 bases: TGTGCCAGCAGCCAATGGAGGGCTAACTACGAGCAGTACTTC. This sequence encodes CASSQWRANYEQYF.

V is TRBV7-2 and J is TRBJ2-3; D is undetermined. The ends were cut back, 4 bases at V and 1 base at J, with 9 bases in the middle. Germline-derived CDR1 and CDR2 are SGHTA and FQGNSA. CDR3 length: 14 amino acids. CDR3 coding DNA: TGTGCCAGCAGCTCCCCCCCGGGCACAGATACGCAGTATTTT. It is translated as CASSSPPGTDTQYF. The full variable domain, in which reference TRBV7-2 and TRBJ2-3 provide the parts outside the CDR3, is GAGVSQSPSNKVTEKGKDVELRCDPISGHTALYWYRQSLGQGLEFLIYFQGNSAPDKSGLPSDRFSAERTGGSVSTLTIQRTQQEDSAVYLCASSSPPGTDTQYFGPGTRLTVL.